One sample yielded the 7 T cell receptor beta chains listed below, sequenced in a study of T cell clonality in common variable immunodeficiency. Study results and caveats: In common variable immunodeficiency, TCR beta chains reportedly carried fewer deletions and N-nucleotide insertions.

The antigens these receptors bind are not known. Clones were sequenced by immunoSEQ multiplex PCR, and TCRdb holds only the in-frame ones, with some missing. The sample presents some 19,000 clones, none singletons. The material sequenced was peripheral blood mononuclear cells. The receptor source for this set is a human donor with common variable immunodeficiency.

Points on this clone: The read halts 3 residues ahead of the CDR3 end, with the missing end drawn from the germline J gene. This sample also contains other DNA sequences that code for the same CDR3. The chain combines TRBV7-2 with TRBJ1-4; TRBD1 matches 9 bases. In germline, CDR1 is SGHTA, CDR2 FQGNSA. V was pared by 1 base and J by 8 bases, with 2 bases of the junction left unmatched. CDR3 length: 14 amino acids. CDR3 protein: CASSLGTGVEKLFF. The CDR3 bases that were read are TGTGCCAGCAGCTTAGGGACAGGGGTAGAAAAA.

This clone was counted between two and nine times. The read terminates 3 residues ahead of where the CDR3 ends, so the germline J gene completes it. The V call is TRBV6-2 or TRBV6-3, the J call TRBJ2-3; D unresolved. Germline assignment: CDR1 MNHEY and CDR2 SVGEGT. This CDR3 has 11 amino acids. Between the trimmed V and J ends, which lost 5 bases and 4 bases, there was a span of 4 bases. The CDR3 reads CASSLADTQYF. CDR3 bases read: TGTGCCAGCAGTCTAGCAGATACG.

This clone was counted a few times. The CDR3 DNA, read in part, is TGTGCCAGCAGCTTAAGCGGGAGGGGGTTCTACGAG. Amino acids: CASSLSGRGFYE. The complete CDR3 protein is CASSLSGRGFYEQYF. The genes are TRBV7-3 and TRBJ2-7; 9 nucleotides agree with TRBD2. The missing CDR3 end, 3 residues past where the read stops, is filled in from the germline J gene. Germline loops: CDR1 SGHTA, CDR2 FQGTGA. The CDR3 sequence is 15 residues long. V lost 1 base and J lost 3; bases outside the gene matches: 4.

Note on this clone: The read falls 3 residues short of the CDR3 end, and the missing part is taken from the germline J gene. The chain joins TRBV6-2 or TRBV6-3 to TRBJ2-3, with a tentative D call TRBD1 (6 bases). Germline CDR1 reads MNHEY; CDR2 reads SVGEGT. The CDR3 contains 14 residues. The V gene lost 5 bases and the J gene lost 1 base, with 10 bases spanning the gap. The CDR3 loop is CASSDYRGTDTQYF. Partial CDR3 DNA: TGTGCCAGCAGTGACTACAGGGGCACAGATACG.

To note about this clone: The read ends 3 residues before the CDR3 terminus; that terminus is restored from the germline J gene. The chain links TRBV20-1 to TRBJ2-7; TRBD1 is a possible D gene (6 bases). Germline lookup yields CDR1 DFQATT and CDR2 SNEGSKA (reference sequence). This CDR3 spans 13 amino acids. V was cut by 5 bases and J by 4 bases, with 15 bases left in between. CDR3 bases read: TGCAGTGCTTACACGGCACAGGGATACGAG. Translation: CSAYTAQGYE. The whole CDR3 sequence is CSAYTAQGYEQYF.

This clone was detected many times. The read terminates 3 residues before the CDR3 end, so the remaining end is supplied by the germline J gene. The V call is TRBV2, the J call TRBJ1-1; 8 bases match TRBD1. Germline values: CDR1 SNHLY, CDR2 FYNNEI. Trimming took 6 bases from V and 3 from J; bases not matched to a gene: 6. The CDR3 extends over 14 amino acids. CDR3 bases read: TGTGCCAGCAGCGCGGACAGGGCGGACACTGAA. Its translation is CASSADRADTE. The entire CDR3 protein reads CASSADRADTEAFF.

Ten or more counts support this clone. Coverage ceases 3 residues before the CDR3 finishes, and the germline J gene fills in the end. V and J are TRBV29-1 and TRBJ2-7; 10 bases match TRBD1. This CDR3 has 14 residues. Looked up from germline, CDR1 is SQVTM and CDR2 is ANQGSEA. J gave up 4 bases and V 4 bases, and 7 bases lay outside the gene matches. CDR3 bases read: TGCAGCGTTGGGGGGGGACAGGGGATTTACGAG. This encodes CSVGGGQGIYE. The complete CDR3 reads CSVGGGQGIYEQYF.